The 22 T cell receptor beta chains below come from one sample, sequenced in a study of T-cell memory formation after mild COVID-19. Each CDR3 protein is one row after TCRdb ran MiXCR on the 5' RACE reads. The profile shows 250,000 to 400,000 distinct CDR3 sequences, 14% of them singletons. The source material was PBMCs or a T cell subset sorted from them (not recorded which). The receptors originated from a man in his late teens or twenties who had mild COVID-19 (a few samples of this study predate the infection). Cell type and time point are not known.

To note about this clonotype: Its ends do not fully match the called genes, so a read error is possible. The chain recombines TRBV11-2 with TRBJ1-6; D unresolved. The germline gives CDR1 SGHAT, CDR2 FQNNGV. The CDR3 has 18 residues. Here the CDR3 DNA reads TGTGCCAGCAGCTTAGATGCCCTAGGCAGCTCCTATAATTCACCCCTCAACTTT. As protein: CASSLDALGSSYNSPLNF.

The chain uses TRBV7-9 and TRBJ1-3, with D tentatively TRBD1 (5 bases). The ends were cut back, 3 bases at V and 0 bases at J, with 21 bases in the middle. Germline values: CDR1 SEHNR, CDR2 FQNEAQ (reference sequence). The CDR3 totals 19 residues. Here the CDR3 DNA reads TGTGCCAGCAGCTTCCCCGGGGGATTGTCTCCGTCCTCTGGAAACACCATATATTTT. It codes for CASSFPGGLSPSSGNTIYF.

The CDR3 region is CASSLNSVGSNQPQHF. The CDR3 nucleotides read TGTGCCAGCAGCTTAAATTCGGTTGGGAGCAATCAGCCCCAGCATTTT. This chain joins TRBV7-8 and TRBJ1-5; the D is unclear. CDR1 and CDR2 from the germline V gene are SGHVS and FQNEAQ. Trimming took 2 bases from V and 1 from J, leaving 12 bases between them. The CDR3 runs to 16 residues.

In DNA form, the CDR3 reads TGCGCCAGCAGCCTGGGACAGGGGGCAGTTGAGCAGTACTTC. This translates into CASSLGQGAVEQYF. The chain employs TRBV5-1 and TRBJ2-7, with TRBD1 matching over 12 bases. The CDR3 contains 14 residues. V was clipped by 4 bases and J by 7 bases; unmatched bases: 6. Germline lookup yields CDR1 SGHRS and CDR2 YFSETQ.

This clonotype was observed a few times. The V call is TRBV7-2, the J call TRBJ1-2, with no clear D. CDR3 size: 13 residues. The germline V and J ends were trimmed by 1 base and 7 bases, with 10 bases remaining between them. CDR1 and CDR2 (germline): SGHTA, FQGNSA. Here the CDR3 reads CASSLGGLVGYTF. CDR3 nucleotide sequence: TGTGCCAGCAGCTTAGGCGGATTAGTTGGCTACACCTTC.

J is TRBJ1-2 and V is TRBV12-3 or TRBV12-4, with D maybe TRBD1 (5 bases). This CDR3 region has 13 residues. The V end lost 2 bases, the J end lost 7 bases, and 11 bases lay between the germline ends. The CDR3 bases are TGTGCCAGCAGTTTAATGGGGCACGCTGGCTACACCTTC. Protein: CASSLMGHAGYTF.

This clonotype was seen a few times. The chain combines TRBV29-1 with TRBJ1-1, with D unclear. Germline V gene sequence: CDR1 SQVTM, CDR2 ANQGSEA. This CDR3 contains 10 residues. This CDR3 reads CSVSSVEAFF. For the CDR3, the DNA is TGCAGTGTAAGCAGTGTTGAAGCTTTCTTT.

The table lists this clonotype with a few counts. This chain uses TRBV4-3 with TRBJ1-1, with a tentative D call TRBD1 (5 bases). Germline V gene sequence: CDR1 LGHNA, CDR2 YSLEER. With 3 bases removed from V and 1 base from J, the gap between germline ends came to 18 bases. This CDR3 region has 17 residues. CDR3 in amino acids: CASSHVPGGRTNTEAFF. The CDR3 bases are TGCGCCAGCAGCCATGTCCCCGGGGGGAGGACGAACACTGAAGCTTTCTTT.

This clonotype was seen a handful of times. J is TRBJ2-3 and V is TRBV4-3; D gene uncertain. Trimming left V 0 bases short and J 4 bases short, with 14 bases between. Germline CDR1 and CDR2: LGHNA and YSLEER. The CDR3 loop spans 16 amino acids. Written as DNA, the CDR3 is TGCGCCAGCAGCCAAGATCGGTGGGGATACCCAGATACGCAGTATTTT. As protein: CASSQDRWGYPDTQYF.

This clonotype has just a few counts. J is TRBJ2-1 and V is TRBV7-2, with 7 bases that match TRBD2. Germline-derived CDR1 and CDR2 are SGHTA and FQGNSA. The CDR3 spans 15 residues. V lost 5 bases and J lost 5; bases outside the gene matches: 9. In nucleotides, the CDR3 is TGTGCCAGCAGCAAGTCACTAGCGCTCAACAATGAGCAGTTCTTC. Residues: CASSKSLALNNEQFF. The entire variable domain, with the rest obtained from reference TRBV7-2 and TRBJ2-1, is as follows: GAGVSQSPSNKVTEKGKDVELRCDPISGHTALYWYRQSLGQGLEFLIYFQGNSAPDKSGLPSDRFSAERTGGSVSTLTIQRTQQEDSAVYLCASSKSLALNNEQFFGPGTRLTVL.

The CDR3 DNA reads TGCGCCAGTCGGGACACGACACGCTCATTCTCCTACGAGCAGTACTTC. Protein product: CASRDTTRSFSYEQYF. The chain employs TRBV5-1 and TRBJ2-7; tentatively, D is TRBD1 (6 bases). V was clipped by 8 bases and J by 0 bases, with 21 bases between them. Germline CDR1 SGHRS, CDR2 YFSETQ. The CDR3 loop spans 16 amino acids.

The V and J genes are TRBV7-9 and TRBJ2-3; perhaps TRBD1 as D (6 bases). CDR3 size: 11 residues. Germline-derived CDR1 and CDR2 are SEHNR and FQNEAQ (reference sequence). Deletions cut 7 bases from V and 8 bases from J, with 10 bases between. The CDR3 sequence is CASNQGGTQYF. The CDR3 coding sequence is TGTGCCAGCAACCAAGGGGGTACGCAGTATTTT. Drawing the rest from reference TRBV7-9 and TRBJ2-3, the complete variable domain is DTGVSQNPRHKITKRGQNVTFRCDPISEHNRLYWYRQTLGQGPEFLTYFQNEAQLEKSRLLSDRFSAERPKGSFSTLEIQRTEQGDSAMYLCASNQGGTQYFGPGTRLTVL.

This clonotype turned up a few times. This chain uses TRBV29-1 with TRBJ2-3; D gene unclear. Trimming left V 2 bases short and J 2 bases short, with 8 bases between. The CDR3 runs to 13 residues. The germline CDR1 and CDR2 sequences are SQVTM and ANQGSEA. As DNA, the CDR3 is TGCAGCGTTGAATTGGAGACCACAGATACGCAGTATTTT. Translated, it gives CSVELETTDTQYF.

The V and J genes are TRBV28 and TRBJ2-5; D may be TRBD1 (6 bases). Germline V gene data show CDR1 as MDHEN and CDR2 as SYDVKM. Trimming stripped 6 bases from V and 5 bases from J, with 19 bases between. The CDR3 is 15 amino acids. The CDR3, as DNA: TGTGCCAGCAGCCACCTGAGGGGGAGCGTTGAGACCCAGTACTTC. Encoded protein: CASSHLRGSVETQYF.

In this sample, this clonotype turned up many times. The rearrangement links TRBV12-3 or TRBV12-4 to TRBJ2-1, with 10 bases lining up with TRBD1. The CDR3 totals 13 residues. Unmatched junction bases numbered 2, after V lost 3 bases and J lost 9 bases. The CDR3, as DNA: TGTGCCAGCAGTTTTAGGACAGGGGGTGAGCAGTTCTTC. Its translation: CASSFRTGGEQFF.

V is TRBV2 and J is TRBJ1-1; perhaps TRBD1 as D (5 bases). CDR1 and CDR2 (germline): SNHLY, FYNNEI. V was pared by 6 bases and J by 4 bases, with 9 bases between. CDR3 size: 12 residues. The CDR3 spells CASSRVSTEAFF. CDR3 in DNA: TGTGCCAGCAGCAGGGTGAGCACTGAAGCTTTCTTT.

The chain uses TRBV6-2 or TRBV6-3 and TRBJ2-3; D gene ambiguous. V lost 2 bases, J lost 0 bases, and 12 bases lay in between. The germline gives CDR1 MNHEY, CDR2 SVGEGT. CDR3 length: 16 residues. The CDR3 reads CASSYPTLLSTDTQYF. CDR3 DNA: TGTGCCAGCAGTTACCCGACTCTCCTTAGCACAGATACGCAGTATTTT.

The genes are TRBV4-1 and TRBJ1-6; 10 bases agree with TRBD1. Germline assignment: CDR1 MGHRA and CDR2 YSYEKL. The CDR3 has 19 residues. Trimming took 3 bases from V and 6 from J; bases not matched to a gene: 14. CDR3 nucleotide sequence: TGCGCCAGCAGCCATAGGAATCCGGACAGGGGGTATTTTAATTCACCCCTCCACTTT. Amino acid sequence: CASSHRNPDRGYFNSPLHF.

This chain uses TRBV7-9 with TRBJ2-3; D is perhaps TRBD2 (5 bases). Germline V CDR1 and CDR2: SEHNR, FQNEAQ (reference sequence). The germline V and J ends were trimmed by 5 bases and 6 bases, with 9 bases remaining between them. CDR3 length equals 12 residues. CDR3 DNA: TGTGCCAGCAGCCCAGCGGTGGATACGCAGTATTTT. Encoded protein: CASSPAVDTQYF.

The chain links TRBV20-1 to TRBJ2-7; D not certain. Trimming stripped 3 bases from V and 9 bases from J, with 15 bases between. Germline V gives CDR1 DFQATT, CDR2 SNEGSKA (reference sequence). This CDR3 comprises 12 residues. CDR3 sequence: CSASGDPFGQYF. CDR3 bases: TGCAGTGCTAGTGGGGATCCTTTTGGGCAGTACTTC.

This clonotype was counted only a few times. The gene calls are TRBV15 and TRBJ2-1, with TRBD2 matching 8 bases. Per the germline V gene, CDR1 is LNHNV and CDR2 is YYDKDF (reference sequence). The CDR3 covers 15 residues. V shed 1 base, J shed 15 bases, and the junction held 14 bases outside the gene matches. CDR3 DNA: TGTGCCACCAGCAGAGGCGGAGAGCAGGAGCGGGGGCCGTTCTTC. This translates into CATSRGGEQERGPFF.

Ten or more counts support this clonotype. The gene calls are TRBV12-3 or TRBV12-4 and TRBJ2-2; D is possibly TRBD2 (6 bases). With 9 bases removed from V and 6 bases from J, the gap between germline ends came to 11 bases. The CDR3 loop spans 12 amino acids. CDR3 nucleotides: TGTGCCAGATTAGGGACTTCCGGGGAGCTGTTTTTT. Protein: CARLGTSGELFF.